This TCR beta chain comes out of a study of regulatory T cells in long-lasting Graves disease. Time point here: persistent/refractory GD, antithyroid drugs over 5 years with positive TRAb. PBMC-derived RNA was used for the TCR library. The collection involved drawing approximately 9.9 milliliters of peripheral blood into EDTA tubes. Through Arm-PCR of CDR3 regions and iRepertoire HTBI primers, TCR beta libraries were built. TCRdb itself ran the multiplex PCR reads through MiXCR, one entry per CDR3 protein. The sample has 400,000 to 500,000 distinct CDR3 sequences, around 23% seen once. Whole-study findings and limits: Persistent patients had a count of shared public clonotypes (approximately 2,800) that exceeded that of new patients (about 930).

Ten or more counts support this clonotype. Its specificity is not known. The TCR was taken from a female donor with Graves disease. This specimen was peripheral blood mononuclear cells (PBMCs), taken when the disease was refractory, from a patient treated with antithyroid drugs.

CDR3 protein: CSASPGTGDGYTF. In nucleotides, the CDR3 is TGCAGTGCTAGCCCCGGGACAGGTGATGGCTACACCTTC. The genes are TRBV20-1 and TRBJ1-2; 8 bases match TRBD1. With V trimmed by 3 bases and J by 6 bases, 6 bases remained unmatched. From germline, CDR1 is DFQATT and CDR2 SNEGSKA (reference sequence). The CDR3 covers 13 residues.